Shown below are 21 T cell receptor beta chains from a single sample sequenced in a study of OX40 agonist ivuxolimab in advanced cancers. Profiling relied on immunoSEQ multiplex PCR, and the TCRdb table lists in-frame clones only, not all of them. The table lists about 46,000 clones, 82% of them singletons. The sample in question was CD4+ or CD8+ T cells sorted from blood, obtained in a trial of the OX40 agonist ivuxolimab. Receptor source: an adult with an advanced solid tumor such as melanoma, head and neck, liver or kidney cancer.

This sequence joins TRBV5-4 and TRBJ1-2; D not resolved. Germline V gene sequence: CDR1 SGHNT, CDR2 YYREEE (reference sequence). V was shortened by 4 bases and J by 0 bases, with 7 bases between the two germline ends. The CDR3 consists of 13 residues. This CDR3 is CASSPDSNYGYTF. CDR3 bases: TGTGCCAGCAGCCCAGATTCTAACTATGGCTACACCTTC.

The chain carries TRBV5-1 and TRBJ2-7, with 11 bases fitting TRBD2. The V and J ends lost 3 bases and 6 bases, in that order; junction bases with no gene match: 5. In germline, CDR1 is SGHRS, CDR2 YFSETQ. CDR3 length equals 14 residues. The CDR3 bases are TGCGCCAGCAGCTCTAGCGGGGGGAACGGCGAGCAGTACTTC. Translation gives CASSSSGGNGEQYF.

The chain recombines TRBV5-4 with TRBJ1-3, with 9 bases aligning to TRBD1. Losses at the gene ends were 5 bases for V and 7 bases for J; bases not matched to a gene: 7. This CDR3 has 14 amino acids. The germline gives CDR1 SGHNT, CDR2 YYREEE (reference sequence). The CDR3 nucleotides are TGTGCCAGCAGTCCCGGGACAGGGCGTAACACCATATATTTT. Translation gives CASSPGTGRNTIYF.

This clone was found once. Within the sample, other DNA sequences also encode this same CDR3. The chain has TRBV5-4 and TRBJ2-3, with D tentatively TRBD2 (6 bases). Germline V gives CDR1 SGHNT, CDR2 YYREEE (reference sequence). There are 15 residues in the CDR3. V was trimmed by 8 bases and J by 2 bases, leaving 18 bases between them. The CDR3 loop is CASSGRDSFTDTQYF. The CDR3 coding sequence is TGTGCCAGTAGCGGTCGGGACTCCTTCACAGATACGCAGTATTTT.

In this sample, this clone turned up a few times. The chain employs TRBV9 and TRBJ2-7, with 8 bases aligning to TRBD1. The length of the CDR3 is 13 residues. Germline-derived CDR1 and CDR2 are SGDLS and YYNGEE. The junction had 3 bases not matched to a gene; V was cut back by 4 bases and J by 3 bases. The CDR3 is CASSRQGNYEQYF. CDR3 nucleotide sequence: TGTGCCAGCAGCAGACAGGGGAACTACGAGCAGTACTTC.

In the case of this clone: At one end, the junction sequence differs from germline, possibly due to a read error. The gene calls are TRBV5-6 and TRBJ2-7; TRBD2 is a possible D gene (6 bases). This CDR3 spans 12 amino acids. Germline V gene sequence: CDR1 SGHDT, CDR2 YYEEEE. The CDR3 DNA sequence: TGTGCCGGCAGCCGGGACTTCTACGAGCAGTACTTC. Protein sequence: CAGSRDFYEQYF.

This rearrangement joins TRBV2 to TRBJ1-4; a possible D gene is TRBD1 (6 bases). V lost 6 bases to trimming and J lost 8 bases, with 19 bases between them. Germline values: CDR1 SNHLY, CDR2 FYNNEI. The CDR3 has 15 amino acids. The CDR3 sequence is CASRLRPGAPEKLFF. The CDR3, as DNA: TGTGCCAGCAGACTACGGCCGGGGGCGCCGGAAAAACTGTTTTTT.

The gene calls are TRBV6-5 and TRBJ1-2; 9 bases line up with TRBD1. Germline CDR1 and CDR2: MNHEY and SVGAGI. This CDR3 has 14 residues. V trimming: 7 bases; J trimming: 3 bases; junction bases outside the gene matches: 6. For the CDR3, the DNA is TGTGCCAGCACCACAGGGGGCGCGGACTATGGCTACACCTTC. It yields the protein CASTTGGADYGYTF.

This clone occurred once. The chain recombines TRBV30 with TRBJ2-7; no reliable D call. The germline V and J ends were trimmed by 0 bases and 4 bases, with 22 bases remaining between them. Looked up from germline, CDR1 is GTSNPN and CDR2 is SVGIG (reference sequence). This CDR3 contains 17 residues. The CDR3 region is CAWSVRQSGPKRYEQYF. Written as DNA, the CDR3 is TGTGCCTGGAGTGTACGTCAGTCCGGACCGAAGAGGTACGAGCAGTACTTC.

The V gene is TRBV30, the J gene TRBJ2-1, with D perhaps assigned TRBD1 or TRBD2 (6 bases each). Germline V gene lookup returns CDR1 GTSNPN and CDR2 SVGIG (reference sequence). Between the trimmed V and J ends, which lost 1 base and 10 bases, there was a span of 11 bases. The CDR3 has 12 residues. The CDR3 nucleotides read TGTGCCTGGAGTGAACAGGGAGGCGAGCAGTTCTTC. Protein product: CAWSEQGGEQFF. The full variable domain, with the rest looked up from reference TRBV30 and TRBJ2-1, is SQTIHQWPATLVQPVGSPLSLECTVEGTSNPNLYWYRQAAGRGLQLLFYSVGIGQISSEVPQNLSASRPQDRQFILSSKKLLLSDSGFYLCAWSEQGGEQFFGPGTRLTVL.

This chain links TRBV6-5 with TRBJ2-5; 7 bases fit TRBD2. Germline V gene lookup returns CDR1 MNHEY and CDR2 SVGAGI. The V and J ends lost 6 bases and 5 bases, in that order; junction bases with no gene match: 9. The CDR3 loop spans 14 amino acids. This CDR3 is CASSPPGGWETQYF. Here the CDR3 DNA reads TGTGCCAGCAGCCCCCCGGGGGGTTGGGAGACCCAGTACTTC.

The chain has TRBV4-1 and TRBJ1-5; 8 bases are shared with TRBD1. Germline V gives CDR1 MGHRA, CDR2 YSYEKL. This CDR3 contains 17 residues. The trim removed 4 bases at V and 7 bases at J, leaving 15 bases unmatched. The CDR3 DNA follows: TGCGCCAGCAGCCCAAGACCTTTCAGGGGGCAAAAACAGCCCCAGCATTTT. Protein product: CASSPRPFRGQKQPQHF.

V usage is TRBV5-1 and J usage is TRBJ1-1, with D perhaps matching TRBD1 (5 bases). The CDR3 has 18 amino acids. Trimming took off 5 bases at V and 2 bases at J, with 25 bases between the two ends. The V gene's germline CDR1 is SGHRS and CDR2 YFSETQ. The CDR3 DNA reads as TGCGCCAGCAGACCCTTACACGGTACGGGGGAGATAAACACTGAAGCTTTCTTT. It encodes CASRPLHGTGEINTEAFF. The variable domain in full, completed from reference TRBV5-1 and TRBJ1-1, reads KAGVTQTPRYLIKTRGQQVTLSCSPISGHRSVSWYQQTPGQGLQFLFEYFSETQRNKGNFPGRFSGRQFSNSRSEMNVSTLELGDSALYLCASRPLHGTGEINTEAFFGQGTRLTVV.

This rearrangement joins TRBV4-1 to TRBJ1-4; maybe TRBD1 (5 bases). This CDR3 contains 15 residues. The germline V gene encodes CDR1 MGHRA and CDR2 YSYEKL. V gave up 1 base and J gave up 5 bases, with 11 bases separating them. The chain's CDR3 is CASSQVGPYNEKLFF. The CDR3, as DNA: TGCGCCAGCAGCCAAGTGGGACCGTACAATGAAAAACTGTTTTTT.

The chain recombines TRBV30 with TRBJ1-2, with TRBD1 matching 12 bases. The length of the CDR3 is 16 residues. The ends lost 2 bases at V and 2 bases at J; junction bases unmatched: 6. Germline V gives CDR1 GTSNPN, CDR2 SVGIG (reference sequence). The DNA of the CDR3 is TGTGCCTGGAGTCAGGGACAGGGGGCGATCAACTATGGCTACACCTTC. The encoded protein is CAWSQGQGAINYGYTF.

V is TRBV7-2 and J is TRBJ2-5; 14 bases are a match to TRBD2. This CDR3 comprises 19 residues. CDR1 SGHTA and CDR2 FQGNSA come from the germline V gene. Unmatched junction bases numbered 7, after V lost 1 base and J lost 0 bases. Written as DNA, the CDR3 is TGTGCCAGCAGCTTAGTGGGACGGACTAGCGGGGGGTACCAAGAGACCCAGTACTTC. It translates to CASSLVGRTSGGYQETQYF.

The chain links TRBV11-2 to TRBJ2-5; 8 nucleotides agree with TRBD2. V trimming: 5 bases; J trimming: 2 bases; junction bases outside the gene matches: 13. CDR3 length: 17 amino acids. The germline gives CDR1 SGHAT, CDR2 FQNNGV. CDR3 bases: TGTGCCAGCAGCCCGCGGGGCGGGGGGAACCGACAAGAGACCCAGTACTTC. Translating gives CASSPRGGGNRQETQYF.

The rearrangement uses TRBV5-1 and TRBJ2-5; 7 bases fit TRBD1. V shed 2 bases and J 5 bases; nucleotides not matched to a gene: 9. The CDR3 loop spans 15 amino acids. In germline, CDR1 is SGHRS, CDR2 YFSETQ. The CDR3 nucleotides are TGCGCCAGCAGCTTAATGGACAGGAACGAGGAGACCCAGTACTTC. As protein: CASSLMDRNEETQYF.

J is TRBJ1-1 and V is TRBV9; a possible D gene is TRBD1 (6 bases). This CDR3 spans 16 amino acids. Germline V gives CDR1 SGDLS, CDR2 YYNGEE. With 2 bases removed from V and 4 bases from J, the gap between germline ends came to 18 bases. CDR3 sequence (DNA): TGTGCCAGCAGCGTTTCCGGGTTGGGGGGCGGCACTGAAGCTTTCTTT. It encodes CASSVSGLGGGTEAFF. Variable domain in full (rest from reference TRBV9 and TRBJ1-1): DSGVTQTPKHLITATGQRVTLRCSPRSGDLSVYWYQQSLDQGLQFLIQYYNGEERAKGNILERFSAQQFPDLHSELNLSSLELGDSALYFCASSVSGLGGGTEAFFGQGTRLTVV.

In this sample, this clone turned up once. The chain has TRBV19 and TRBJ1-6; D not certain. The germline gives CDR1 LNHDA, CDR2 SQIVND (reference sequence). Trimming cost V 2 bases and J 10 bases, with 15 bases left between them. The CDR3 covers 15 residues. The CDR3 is CASSIIARQGSPLHF. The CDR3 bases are TGTGCCAGTAGTATAATAGCCCGCCAAGGATCACCCCTCCACTTT.

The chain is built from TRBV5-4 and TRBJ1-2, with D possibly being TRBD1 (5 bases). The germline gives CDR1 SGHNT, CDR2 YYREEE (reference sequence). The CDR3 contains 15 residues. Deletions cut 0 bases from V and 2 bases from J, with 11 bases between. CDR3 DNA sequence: TGTGCCAGCAGCTTGGCCATCAGGGCCAACTATGGCTACACCTTC. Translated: CASSLAIRANYGYTF.